The 29 T cell receptor beta chains given below trace back to one sample, sequenced in a study of T cells in Graves' hyperthyroidism and ophthalmopathy. TCR beta CDR3 regions were amplified from RNA. When the TCR CDR3 underwent first-round RT-PCR, the HTBI primer set was used. In TCRdb, the multiplex PCR reads were re-called with MiXCR into one record per CDR3 protein. The sample records hundreds of thousands of distinct CDR3 sequences, 11% to 15% being singletons. The specimen sequenced was blood. The receptor source for this set is a man between 45 and 60 years old with Graves' ophthalmopathy.

This clonotype was counted many times. The chain links TRBV11-2 to TRBJ2-3, with TRBD2 matching over 10 bases. CDR1 is SGHAT and CDR2 is FQNNGV in the germline V gene. This CDR3 has 13 amino acids. The V and J ends lost 0 bases and 14 bases, in that order; junction bases with no gene match: 5. In DNA, the CDR3 is TGTGCCAGCAGCTTAGATGCAGCGGGAGGGTCGTATTTT. Its translation is CASSLDAAGGSYF.

This clonotype was detected only a few times. The chain links TRBV7-9 to TRBJ2-1; TRBD2 agrees at 9 bases. Germline CDR1 and CDR2: SEHNR and FQNEAQ (reference sequence). The CDR3 extends over 15 amino acids. The V segment lost 5 bases and the J segment 5 bases; nucleotides outside the gene matches: 7. The CDR3 is CASSLATSGDNEQFF. The DNA for the CDR3 is TGTGCCAGCAGCCTGGCGACTAGCGGTGACAATGAGCAGTTCTTC.

This clonotype has at least ten counts. The rearrangement joins TRBV5-1 to TRBJ1-2; D may be TRBD1 (5 bases). The CDR3 is 12 residues long. Trimming took 5 bases from V and 4 from J, leaving 9 bases between them. In germline, CDR1 is SGHRS, CDR2 YFSETQ. The CDR3: CASRLDSYGYTF. CDR3 nucleotide sequence: TGCGCCAGCAGACTCGACAGCTATGGCTACACCTTC.

This clonotype was counted many times. The CDR3 here is CASSYSSREKQYF. The CDR3 bases are TGCGCCAGCAGCTATTCCTCTAGGGAGAAGCAGTACTTC. V is TRBV5-1 and J is TRBJ2-7; TRBD2 is a possible D gene (5 bases). The germline gives CDR1 SGHRS, CDR2 YFSETQ. This CDR3 is 13 amino acids long. The V and J ends lost 3 bases and 8 bases respectively, with 15 bases between them.

There are a few counts of this clonotype. The chain recombines TRBV27 with TRBJ2-1, with D perhaps matching TRBD2 (6 bases). CDR1 MNHEY and CDR2 SMNVEV come from the germline V gene (reference sequence). The CDR3 has 14 amino acids. The V end was cut by 5 bases, the J end by 11 bases, with 19 bases between. The chain's CDR3 is CASSVGTLYNKQFF. The CDR3 DNA is TGTGCCAGCAGTGTCGGGACTCTCTACAACAAGCAGTTCTTC.

This clonotype was seen ten or more times. The chain is built from TRBV7-2 and TRBJ1-2; TRBD1 agrees at 10 bases. The CDR3 covers 18 residues. Germline CDR1 reads SGHTA; CDR2 reads FQGNSA. With 4 bases clipped from V and 5 bases from J, the junction kept 16 bases outside the gene matches. The CDR3 sequence is CASSSRRRNEGQGYGYTF. Here the CDR3 DNA reads TGTGCCAGCAGCTCGCGCAGACGAAATGAGGGACAGGGGTATGGCTACACCTTC.

Concerning this clonotype: This could be a read error, since a much larger clone is one nucleotide away. This chain links TRBV6-5 with TRBJ2-7; D is uncertain. TRBJ2-1 matches the DNA end more closely, so the J call is doubtful. Germline CDR1 reads MNHEY; CDR2 reads SVGAGI. The CDR3 totals 11 residues. CDR3 residues: CASSYRYEQFF. The CDR3 nucleotides read TGTGCCAGCAGTTACCGCTACGAGCAGTTCTTC.

This clonotype turned up a few times. The chain couples TRBV6-1 to TRBJ2-5, with 9 bases matching TRBD2. J gave up 4 bases and V 6 bases, and 6 bases lay outside the gene matches. This CDR3 has 14 residues. CDR1 is MNHNS and CDR2 is SASEGT in the germline V gene. The CDR3 bases are TGTGCCAGCAGCCCCTTAGCGGGAGTAGAGACCCAGTACTTC. It codes for CASSPLAGVETQYF.

This clonotype has a handful of counts. The chain employs TRBV9 and TRBJ2-2; 7 bases agree with TRBD1. Germline V gives CDR1 SGDLS, CDR2 YYNGEE. This CDR3 has 17 residues. V lost 2 bases to trimming and J lost 1 base; unmatched junction nucleotides: 8. The CDR3 sequence: CASSVDPGTVNTGELFF. The CDR3 DNA sequence: TGTGCCAGCAGCGTCGACCCCGGGACAGTGAACACCGGGGAGCTGTTTTTT.

V is TRBV5-8 and J is TRBJ2-1; 10 bases map to TRBD2. This CDR3 region has 14 residues. V was pared by 8 bases and J by 4 bases, with 6 bases of the junction left unmatched. CDR1 is SGHTS and CDR2 is YDEGEE in the germline V gene. CDR3 residues: CARTGTSEYNEQFF. The CDR3 DNA reads TGTGCCAGGACCGGGACTAGCGAATACAATGAGCAGTTCTTC.

This clonotype was observed many times. This chain connects TRBV3-1 to TRBJ2-7; no clear D. Trimming pared 3 bases from V and 3 bases from J, leaving 6 bases between. The V gene's germline CDR1 is LGHDT and CDR2 YNNKEL (reference sequence). CDR3 size: 12 residues. The CDR3 here is CASSHTNYEQYF. CDR3 DNA sequence: TGTGCCAGCAGCCACACGAACTACGAGCAGTACTTC.

This clonotype has a count of ten or more. J is TRBJ1-5 and V is TRBV20-1, with a tentative D call TRBD1 (5 bases). The germline V gene encodes CDR1 DFQATT and CDR2 SNEGSKA (reference sequence). V was trimmed by 2 bases and J by 4 bases, leaving 15 bases between them. The CDR3 is made up of 15 amino acids. In DNA, the CDR3 is TGCAGTGCTAGAAAAGGGGCCGGATTAAATCAGCCCCAGCATTTT. It is translated as CSARKGAGLNQPQHF.

This clonotype was recorded many times. Here the CDR3 reads CASSLEGWRFNEKLFF. In DNA form, the CDR3 reads TGTGCCAGCAGCTTAGAGGGGTGGAGGTTTAATGAAAAACTGTTTTTT. V gene TRBV11-2 combines with J gene TRBJ1-4; D not resolved. The CDR3 extends over 16 amino acids. Germline CDR1 and CDR2: SGHAT and FQNNGV. Trimming cost V 0 bases and J 4 bases, with 12 bases left between them. The entire variable domain, with the rest obtained from reference TRBV11-2 and TRBJ1-4, is as follows: EAGVAQSPRYKIIEKRQSVAFWCNPISGHATLYWYQQILGQGPKLLIQFQNNGVVDDSQLPKDRFSAERLKGVDSTLKIQPAKLEDSAVYLCASSLEGWRFNEKLFFGSGTQLSVL.

The V gene is TRBV29-1, the J gene TRBJ2-1; the match to TRBD2 covers 10 bases. With V trimmed by 3 bases and J by 12 bases, 8 bases remained unmatched. The CDR3 contains 13 residues. CDR1 and CDR2 from the germline V gene are SQVTM and ANQGSEA. The CDR3 DNA sequence: TGCAGCGTTGACGCTAGCGGGAGCCCGGGGCAGTTCTTC. Residues: CSVDASGSPGQFF.

This clonotype was counted only a few times. The rearrangement uses TRBV4-1 and TRBJ2-7, with D perhaps assigned TRBD1 or TRBD2 (5 bases each). The length of the CDR3 is 15 residues. From germline, CDR1 is MGHRA and CDR2 YSYEKL. Trimming took off 0 bases at V and 2 bases at J, with 11 bases between the two ends. The CDR3 nucleotides are TGCGCCAGCAGCCAAGATCTCAGGGAGCCCTACGAGCAGTACTTC. Protein product: CASSQDLREPYEQYF.

This clonotype was found many times. J is TRBJ2-3 and V is TRBV5-1; D may be TRBD2 (6 bases). The CDR3 loop spans 15 amino acids. CDR1 and CDR2 (germline): SGHRS, YFSETQ. V was pared by 3 bases and J by 2 bases, with 13 bases between. This CDR3 reads CASSWGSGYTDTQYF. The DNA of the CDR3 is TGCGCCAGCAGCTGGGGTAGCGGATACACAGATACGCAGTATTTT.

This clonotype was counted ten times or more. The J gene is TRBJ2-5, the V gene TRBV20-1, with unresolved D. The CDR3 is 14 amino acids. Looked up from germline, CDR1 is DFQATT and CDR2 is SNEGSKA (reference sequence). V lost 2 bases, J lost 5 bases, and 15 bases lay in between. This CDR3 is CSARNWTVGETQYF. The CDR3 DNA follows: TGCAGTGCTAGAAACTGGACCGTTGGGGAGACCCAGTACTTC.

The rearrangement links TRBV19 to TRBJ1-5; D gene uncertain. V lost 2 bases to trimming and J lost 5 bases, with 7 bases between them. This CDR3 is 13 amino acids long. Germline-derived CDR1 and CDR2 are LNHDA and SQIVND (reference sequence). The CDR3 sequence is CASSIRSDQPQHF. The DNA of the CDR3 is TGTGCCAGTAGTATAAGGTCAGATCAGCCCCAGCATTTT.

The V and J genes are TRBV7-9 and TRBJ2-1, with 7 bases aligning to TRBD2. Germline assignment: CDR1 SEHNR and CDR2 FQNEAQ (reference sequence). J was trimmed by 9 bases and V by 3 bases; bases with no gene match: 5. The CDR3 has 13 residues. The CDR3 nucleotides read TGTGCCAGCAGCTTCAGCGGGGTTGGTGAGCAGTTCTTC. This codes for CASSFSGVGEQFF. The complete variable domain, with remaining parts taken from reference TRBV7-9 and TRBJ2-1, reads DTGVSQNPRHKITKRGQNVTFRCDPISEHNRLYWYRQTLGQGPEFLTYFQNEAQLEKSRLLSDRFSAERPKGSFSTLEIQRTEQGDSAMYLCASSFSGVGEQFFGPGTRLTVL.

Ten or more counts support this clonotype. V usage is TRBV3-1 and J usage is TRBJ1-1; D uncertain. Trimming took off 0 bases at V and 3 bases at J, with 14 bases between the two ends. Looked up from germline, CDR1 is LGHDT and CDR2 is YNNKEL (reference sequence). This CDR3 has 16 residues. CDR3 DNA sequence: TGTGCCAGCAGCCAAGATGGGGTCCGGCGGGACACTGAAGCTTTCTTT. It specifies CASSQDGVRRDTEAFF.

This clonotype was detected ten times or more. This chain links TRBV11-2 with TRBJ1-1; no firm D call. The CDR3 covers 13 residues. Per germline, CDR1 SGHAT and CDR2 FQNNGV. Trimming stripped 4 bases from V and 8 bases from J, with 14 bases between. CDR3: CASSSGPFGEAFF. The CDR3 region has the DNA TGTGCCAGCAGCTCCGGACCGTTTGGAGAAGCTTTCTTT.

The chain carries TRBV3-1 and TRBJ2-2; D not resolved. Trimming removed 0 bases at V and 0 bases at J, with 5 bases between. CDR1 LGHDT and CDR2 YNNKEL come from the germline V gene (reference sequence). This CDR3 region has 15 residues. CDR3 coding DNA: TGTGCCAGCAGCCAAGAAGGGTCGAACACCGGGGAGCTGTTTTTT. Translation gives CASSQEGSNTGELFF.

Ten or more counts support this clonotype. This chain uses TRBV20-1 with TRBJ2-7; 10 bases agree with TRBD2. Germline V gene lookup returns CDR1 DFQATT and CDR2 SNEGSKA (reference sequence). V shed 0 bases and J 0 bases; nucleotides not matched to a gene: 2. The CDR3 contains 15 residues. The CDR3 here is CSARDPSGSSYEQYF. CDR3 nucleotide sequence: TGCAGTGCTAGAGATCCTAGCGGGAGCTCCTACGAGCAGTACTTC.

This clonotype appeared many times. The rearrangement joins TRBV12-3 or TRBV12-4 to TRBJ1-4; a possible D gene is TRBD1 (5 bases). V lost 7 bases and J 4 bases, leaving 16 bases between the germline ends. CDR3 size: 15 residues. Written as DNA, the CDR3 is TGTGCCAGCACCCTCCGGGACGGAAGTAATGAAAAACTGTTTTTT. Its protein is CASTLRDGSNEKLFF.

The V call is TRBV6-1, the J call TRBJ1-4, with 9 positions matching TRBD1. Losses at the gene ends were 7 bases for V and 8 bases for J; bases not matched to a gene: 17. The germline CDR1 and CDR2 sequences are MNHNS and SASEGT. The CDR3 consists of 17 residues. The DNA of the CDR3 is TGTGCCAGCACCCCGGGACAGGGTGTGTTTCGGTTGGAAAAACTGTTTTTT. This sequence encodes CASTPGQGVFRLEKLFF.

J is TRBJ2-2 and V is TRBV10-3; unclear D gene. This CDR3 has 12 amino acids. The ends were cut back, 6 bases at V and 4 bases at J, with 6 bases in the middle. Germline V gene sequence: CDR1 ENHRY, CDR2 SYGVKD. CDR3 in amino acids: CAIRLSTGELFF. The CDR3, as DNA: TGTGCCATCAGACTCTCCACCGGGGAGCTGTTTTTT.

This clonotype was seen ten or more times. This rearrangement joins TRBV7-2 to TRBJ2-7; 13 bases fit TRBD2. Trimming took 3 bases from V and 6 from J; bases not matched to a gene: 5. CDR3 length: 15 residues. Germline CDR1 reads SGHTA; CDR2 reads FQGNSA. CDR3 in amino acids: CASSFPGLAGREQYF. The CDR3, as DNA: TGTGCCAGCAGCTTCCCGGGACTAGCGGGACGCGAGCAGTACTTC.

This clonotype was recorded at least ten times. CDR3: CASRDISGSYNEQFF. The CDR3 DNA is TGTGCCAGCAGAGATATTAGCGGGAGTTACAATGAGCAGTTCTTC. The chain uses TRBV2 and TRBJ2-1, with 9 nucleotides matching TRBD2. Germline assignment: CDR1 SNHLY and CDR2 FYNNEI. There are 15 residues in the CDR3. Germline trimming cut 6 bases from V and 4 bases from J; bases unmatched to any gene: 7.

A few counts support this clonotype. The rearrangement uses TRBV6-9 and TRBJ2-5, with D perhaps TRBD2 (5 bases). The CDR3 totals 14 residues. V was cut by 2 bases and J by 0 bases, with 7 bases left in between. The germline V gene encodes CDR1 MNHGY and CDR2 SVAAGI. The CDR3 region is CASSYRRDQETQYF. DNA for the CDR3: TGTGCCAGCAGTTATAGGCGGGACCAAGAGACCCAGTACTTC.